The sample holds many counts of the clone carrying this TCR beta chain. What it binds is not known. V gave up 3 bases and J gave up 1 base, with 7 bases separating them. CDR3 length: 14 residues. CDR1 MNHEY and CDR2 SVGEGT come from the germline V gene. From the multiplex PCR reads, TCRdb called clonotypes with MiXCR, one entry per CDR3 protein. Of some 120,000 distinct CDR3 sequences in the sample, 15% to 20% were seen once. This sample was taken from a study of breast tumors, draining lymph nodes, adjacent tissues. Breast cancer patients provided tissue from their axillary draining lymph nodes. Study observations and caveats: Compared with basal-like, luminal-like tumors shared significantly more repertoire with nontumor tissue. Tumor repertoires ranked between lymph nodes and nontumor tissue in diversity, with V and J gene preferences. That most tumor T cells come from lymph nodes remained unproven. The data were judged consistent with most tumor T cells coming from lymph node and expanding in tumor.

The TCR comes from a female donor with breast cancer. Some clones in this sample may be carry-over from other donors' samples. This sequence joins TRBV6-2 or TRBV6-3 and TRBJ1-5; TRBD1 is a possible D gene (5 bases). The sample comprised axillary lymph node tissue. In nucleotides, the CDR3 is TGTGCCAGCAGTTATCGACAGAGCAATCAGCCCCAGCATTTT. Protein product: CASSYRQSNQPQHF.